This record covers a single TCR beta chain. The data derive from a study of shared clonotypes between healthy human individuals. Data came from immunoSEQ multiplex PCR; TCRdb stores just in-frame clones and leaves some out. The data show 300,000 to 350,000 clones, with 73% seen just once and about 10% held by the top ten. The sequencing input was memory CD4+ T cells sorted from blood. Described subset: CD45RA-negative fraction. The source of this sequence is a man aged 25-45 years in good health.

This CDR3 reads CASSSTGSEPRLEQYF. CDR3 nucleotide sequence: TGTGCCAGCAGCTCAACAGGCTCTGAACCCCGCCTGGAGCAGTACTTC. The chain links TRBV28 to TRBJ2-7; tentative D call: TRBD1 (5 bases). This CDR3 contains 16 residues. V was pared by 6 bases and J by 7 bases, with 25 bases between. Germline V gene lookup returns CDR1 MDHEN and CDR2 SYDVKM.